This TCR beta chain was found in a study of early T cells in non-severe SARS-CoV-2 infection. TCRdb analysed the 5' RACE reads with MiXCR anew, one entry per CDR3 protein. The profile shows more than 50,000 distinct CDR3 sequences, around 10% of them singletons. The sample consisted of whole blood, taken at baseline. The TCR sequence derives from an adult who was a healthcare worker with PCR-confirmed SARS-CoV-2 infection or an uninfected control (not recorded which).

The chain's CDR3 is CASSGTGRQFF. The CDR3 nucleotides read TGTGCCAGCAGTGGAACTGGACGGCAGTTCTTC. The rearrangement uses TRBV2 and TRBJ2-1, with no clear D. Trimming left V 4 bases short and J 12 bases short, with 10 bases between. Germline lookup yields CDR1 SNHLY and CDR2 FYNNEI. The CDR3 consists of 11 residues. The full variable domain, its missing parts supplied by reference TRBV2 and TRBJ2-1, is EPEVTQTPSHQVTQMGQEVILRCVPISNHLYFYWYRQILGQKVEFLVSFYNNEISEKSEIFDDQFSVERPDGSNFTLKIRSTKLEDSAMYFCASSGTGRQFFGPGTRLTVL.